The 25 T cell receptor beta chains given below trace back to one sample, sequenced in a study of response to subunit inactivated influenza vaccine. One entry per CDR3 protein results from TCRdb running MiXCR on the RT-PCR reads. The sample has around 790,000 distinct CDR3 sequences, around 20% seen once. The material sequenced was PBMCs from blood, taken about 5 days after vaccination. Receptors were obtained from a man aged 45-60 years who received an inactivated influenza vaccine.

The chain carries TRBV29-1 and TRBJ1-2; 7 bases align to TRBD1. Germline V gene lookup returns CDR1 SQVTM and CDR2 ANQGSEA. The CDR3 is made up of 13 amino acids. The ends lost 6 bases at V and 3 bases at J; junction bases unmatched: 7. CDR3 DNA: TGCAGCGTACCGACAGGGAGGTACTATGGCTACACCTTC. It encodes CSVPTGRYYGYTF.

This clonotype occurred a few times. The chain couples TRBV12-3 or TRBV12-4 to TRBJ1-1, with D maybe TRBD1 (6 bases). The CDR3 loop spans 15 amino acids. V was cut by 6 bases and J by 1 base, with 15 bases left in between. The CDR3 DNA is TGTGCCAGCAGCCCACGACAGGTTTCGAACACTGAAGCTTTCTTT. It codes for CASSPRQVSNTEAFF.

This clonotype was seen a few times. The rearrangement uses TRBV12-3 or TRBV12-4 and TRBJ2-2, with D perhaps TRBD2 (5 bases). Deletions cut 6 bases from V and 3 bases from J, with 14 bases between. The CDR3 contains 15 residues. The CDR3 here is CASSLNTADTGELFF. Written as DNA, the CDR3 is TGTGCCAGCAGCCTAAACACAGCGGACACCGGGGAGCTGTTTTTT.

J is TRBJ2-3 and V is TRBV12-3 or TRBV12-4; D not resolved. Trimming pared 1 base from V and 5 bases from J, leaving 7 bases between. The CDR3 runs 13 residues. The CDR3: CASSLDSGDTQYF. The DNA for the CDR3 is TGTGCCAGCAGTTTAGATAGTGGAGATACGCAGTATTTT.

In this sample, this clonotype turned up a few times. The chain recombines TRBV15 with TRBJ2-3; D not resolved. Germline V gene sequence: CDR1 LNHNV, CDR2 YYDKDF (reference sequence). CDR3 size: 15 residues. Deletions cut 1 base from V and 2 bases from J, with 10 bases between. The CDR3 reads CATSRGGRPTDTQYF. CDR3 in DNA: TGTGCCACCAGCAGAGGTGGCAGACCCACAGATACGCAGTATTTT. Full variable domain (outside the CDR3, taken from reference TRBV15 and TRBJ2-3): DAMVIQNPRYQVTQFGKPVTLSCSQTLNHNVMYWYQQKSSQAPKLLFHYYDKDFNNEADTPDNFQSRRPNTSFCFLDIRSPGLGDTAMYLCATSRGGRPTDTQYFGPGTRLTVL.

This clonotype has ten or more counts. The rearrangement joins TRBV29-1 to TRBJ2-1; the match to TRBD2 covers 11 bases. The CDR3 runs 14 residues. V was clipped by 4 bases and J by 12 bases; unmatched bases: 11. Germline CDR1 SQVTM, CDR2 ANQGSEA. Here the CDR3 reads CSVGLAGLHDGQFF. CDR3 bases: TGCAGCGTTGGACTAGCGGGACTTCACGACGGGCAGTTCTTC.

The chain links TRBV5-1 to TRBJ2-7; 7 nucleotides agree with TRBD1. This CDR3 has 13 residues. Trimming at V came to 4 bases and at J to 6 bases, leaving 7 bases not matched to a gene. CDR1 is SGHRS, CDR2 YFSETQ, per germline. Written as DNA, the CDR3 is TGCGCCAGCAGCCGGGACAGTTTGCGCGAGCAGTACTTC. It specifies CASSRDSLREQYF. Filled out from reference TRBV5-1 and TRBJ2-7, the complete variable domain reads KAGVTQTPRYLIKTRGQQVTLSCSPISGHRSVSWYQQTPGQGLQFLFEYFSETQRNKGNFPGRFSGRQFSNSRSEMNVSTLELGDSALYLCASSRDSLREQYFGPGTRLTVT.

The rearrangement joins TRBV30 to TRBJ2-7; D is perhaps TRBD2 (5 bases). The CDR3 loop spans 12 amino acids. V was shortened by 3 bases and J by 11 bases, with 17 bases between the two germline ends. Germline CDR1 GTSNPN, CDR2 SVGIG (reference sequence). The CDR3 DNA sequence: TGTGCCTGGAGGGAGAGGGATGCCGTCGAGTACTTC. Translating it yields CAWRERDAVEYF.

This clonotype has only a few counts. The gene calls are TRBV20-1 and TRBJ2-7; TRBD1 matches 7 bases. The CDR3 is 16 residues long. Per germline, CDR1 DFQATT and CDR2 SNEGSKA (reference sequence). Trimming removed 3 bases from V and 2 bases from J; junction bases left unmatched: 13. As DNA, the CDR3 is TGCAGTGCTAGGAGGGACAGCCCCCGATTCCCCTACGAGCAGTACTTC. It is translated as CSARRDSPRFPYEQYF.

This clonotype was found many times. The V and J genes are TRBV20-1 and TRBJ2-1; D unclear. The germline gives CDR1 DFQATT, CDR2 SNEGSKA (reference sequence). The CDR3 contains 13 residues. Trimming left V 6 bases short and J 7 bases short, with 16 bases between. The CDR3 protein is CSASENGVNEQFF. CDR3 coding DNA: TGCAGTGCAAGCGAAAATGGAGTTAATGAGCAGTTCTTC.

The sample holds a few counts of this clonotype. The chain is built from TRBV10-2 and TRBJ2-2; no reliable D call. The V gene lost 7 bases and the J gene lost 0 bases, with 12 bases spanning the gap. This CDR3 comprises 15 residues. Germline assignment: CDR1 WSHSY and CDR2 SAAADI. In DNA form, the CDR3 reads TGCGCCAGCACTTGGACGGAAACGAACACCGGGGAGCTGTTTTTT. It is translated as CASTWTETNTGELFF.

This clonotype was seen a few times. The chain carries TRBV20-1 and TRBJ2-2, with D perhaps TRBD2 (6 bases). This CDR3 is 15 amino acids long. In germline, CDR1 is DFQATT, CDR2 SNEGSKA (reference sequence). The V gene lost 3 bases and the J gene lost 4 bases, with 15 bases spanning the gap. The DNA of the CDR3 is TGCAGTGCTAGGCCGCCGGGACTTCCCACCGGGGAGCTGTTTTTT. Its translation: CSARPPGLPTGELFF.

J is TRBJ2-5 and V is TRBV12-3 or TRBV12-4, with D perhaps matching TRBD1 (5 bases). This CDR3 is built from 16 residues. Deletions cut 7 bases from V and 5 bases from J, with 23 bases between. CDR3 DNA sequence: TGTGCCAGCAACCACGGTAGGGTGGCTGGGGCTGAGACCCAGTACTTC. Translating gives CASNHGRVAGAETQYF.

This clonotype came up a few times. The chain uses TRBV7-9 and TRBJ2-1; the D gene is possibly TRBD2 (5 bases). The CDR3 consists of 13 residues. V lost 4 bases and J 7 bases, leaving 11 bases between the germline ends. Germline CDR1 is SEHNR and CDR2 is FQNEAQ (reference sequence). The CDR3 DNA reads TGTGCCAGCAGCTGGACGGGAAGGAATGAGCAGTTCTTC. As protein: CASSWTGRNEQFF.

This clonotype was detected a few times. The chain couples TRBV10-3 to TRBJ2-2; 7 bases are a match to TRBD1. The CDR3 consists of 13 residues. CDR1 is ENHRY and CDR2 is SYGVKD in the germline V gene. Trimming cost V 11 bases and J 2 bases; bases outside gene matches: 5. The CDR3 reads CAARDSNTGELFF. CDR3 DNA sequence: TGTGCCGCCCGGGACAGCAACACCGGGGAGCTGTTTTTT.

This clonotype showed up just a few times. The rearrangement joins TRBV9 to TRBJ2-7; the match to TRBD1 covers 7 bases. Germline-derived CDR1 and CDR2 are SGDLS and YYNGEE. CDR3 size: 13 residues. V shed 4 bases and J 5 bases; nucleotides not matched to a gene: 6. CDR3: CASSKDRAHEQYF. CDR3 nucleotides: TGTGCCAGCAGCAAAGACAGGGCTCACGAGCAGTACTTC.

This clonotype was counted at least ten times. The rearrangement joins TRBV7-2 to TRBJ2-1, with TRBD2 identical over 12 bases. The CDR3 spans 21 residues. Germline loops: CDR1 SGHTA, CDR2 FQGNSA. Trimming removed 1 base from V and 0 bases from J; junction bases left unmatched: 13. In nucleotides, the CDR3 is TGTGCCAGCAGCTTAGTCGCGGGACTAGCGGGTGATGAATTCTCCTACAATGAGCAGTTCTTC. Translation gives CASSLVAGLAGDEFSYNEQFF.

The chain uses TRBV5-4 and TRBJ2-7; 8 positions agree with TRBD1. The CDR3 sequence is 16 residues long. Germline CDR1 and CDR2: SGHNT and YYREEE (reference sequence). The ends lost 0 bases at V and 0 bases at J; junction bases unmatched: 5. CDR3 coding DNA: TGTGCCAGCAGCTTGGCCGGGACAGGAAACTCCTACGAGCAGTACTTC. This codes for CASSLAGTGNSYEQYF.

To note about this clonotype: At one boundary the junction diverges from the germline segment, which might be a read error. The genes are TRBV3-1 and TRBJ2-1; D might be TRBD1 (6 bases). This CDR3 has 12 residues. Germline assignment: CDR1 LGHDT and CDR2 YNNKEL (reference sequence). The CDR3 bases are TGTGCCAGCAGCGCTCAGGGGAATGAGCGGTTCTTC. Its translation is CASSAQGNERFF.

The V call is TRBV6-2 or TRBV6-3, the J call TRBJ2-5; D is ambiguous. The CDR3 sequence is 12 residues long. Trimming pared 5 bases from V and 5 bases from J, leaving 9 bases between. Per the germline V gene, CDR1 is MNHEY and CDR2 is SVGEGT. CDR3 nucleotides: TGTGCCAGCAGTAGTTTCAGGGAGACCCAGTACTTC. This translates into CASSSFRETQYF.

On this clonotype itself: No conserved phenylalanine or tryptophan is present at the end of the CDR3, so a read error is the likely explanation. The DNA is omitted, as the CDR3 cannot be located on it reliably, and the CDR3 follows TCRdb's listing. The CDR3 protein is CASSYVAGTWFL. The rearrangement joins TRBV6-2 or TRBV6-3 to TRBJ2-1; the table's D call, TRBD1, has no DNA check behind it. A total of 12 residues make up the CDR3, ends included. Per germline, CDR1 MNHEY and CDR2 SVGEGT.

This clonotype has more than one count but fewer than ten. The chain links TRBV12-3 or TRBV12-4 to TRBJ2-7; D is uncertain. Trimming cost V 6 bases and J 3 bases, with 12 bases left between them. CDR3 length: 13 residues. CDR3 coding DNA: TGTGCCAGCAGCATATCGCGCATCTACGAGCAGTACTTC. Translated, it gives CASSISRIYEQYF.

The chain uses TRBV12-3 or TRBV12-4 and TRBJ2-1; D is unclear. V was trimmed by 7 bases and J by 0 bases, leaving 7 bases between them. This CDR3 contains 13 residues. In DNA form, the CDR3 reads TGTGCCAGCACTATTAGCTCCTACAATGAGCAGTTCTTC. It is translated as CASTISSYNEQFF.

This clonotype showed up many times. The chain employs TRBV20-1 and TRBJ2-7; TRBD2 is a possible D gene (6 bases). Germline CDR1 is DFQATT and CDR2 is SNEGSKA (reference sequence). V lost 1 base, J lost 3 bases, and 13 bases lay in between. The CDR3 extends over 14 amino acids. The CDR3 protein is CSARGVGSGYEQYF. The CDR3 DNA reads TGCAGTGCTAGAGGGGTCGGTAGCGGCTACGAGCAGTACTTC.

This clonotype has at least ten counts. The V call is TRBV20-1, the J call TRBJ2-5; TRBD2 might be the D (5 bases). The CDR3 consists of 11 residues. Trimming removed 6 bases at V and 4 bases at J, with 9 bases between. The germline V gene encodes CDR1 DFQATT and CDR2 SNEGSKA (reference sequence). CDR3 coding DNA: TGCAGTGCCGATCGGGGAGAGACCCAGTACTTC. Amino acid sequence: CSADRGETQYF.